This entry features one TCR beta chain sequence. The data were taken from a study of blood T cell repertoires in COVID-19. The CDR3 totals 13 residues. Deletions cut 6 bases from V and 2 bases from J, with 11 bases between. Clones were read by immunoSEQ multiplex PCR, and TCRdb kept only the in-frame ones, dropping some. Of approximately 97,000 clones in the sample, 80% to 95% are singletons; the top ten hold around 4%. Sequencing input: peripheral blood. The genes are TRBV12-3 or TRBV12-4 and TRBJ2-7, with D hard to call. This sequence was found in a man between 18 and 29 years old with acute or convalescent COVID-19. The CDR3: CASSLDDTYEQYF. The CDR3 bases are TGTGCCAGCAGCCTAGATGATACCTACGAGCAGTACTTC.